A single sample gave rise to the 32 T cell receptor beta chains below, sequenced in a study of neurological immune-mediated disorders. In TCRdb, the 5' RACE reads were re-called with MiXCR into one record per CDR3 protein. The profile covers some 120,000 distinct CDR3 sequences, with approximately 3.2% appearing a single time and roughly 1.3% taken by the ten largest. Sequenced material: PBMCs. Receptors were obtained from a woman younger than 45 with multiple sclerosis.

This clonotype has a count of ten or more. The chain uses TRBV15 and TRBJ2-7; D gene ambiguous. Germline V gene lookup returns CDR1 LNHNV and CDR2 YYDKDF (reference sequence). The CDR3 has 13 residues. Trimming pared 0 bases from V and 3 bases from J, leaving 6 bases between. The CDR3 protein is CATSRDGLYEQYF. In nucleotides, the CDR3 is TGTGCCACCAGCAGAGATGGCCTCTACGAGCAGTACTTC.

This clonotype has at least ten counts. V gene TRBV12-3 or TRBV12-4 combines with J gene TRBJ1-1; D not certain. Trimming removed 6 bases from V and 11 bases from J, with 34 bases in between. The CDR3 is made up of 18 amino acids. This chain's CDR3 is CASSTLSLPKEALKSAFF. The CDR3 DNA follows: TGTGCCAGCAGCACTCTAAGTTTGCCCAAGGAAGCTCTGAAGTCTGCTTTCTTT.

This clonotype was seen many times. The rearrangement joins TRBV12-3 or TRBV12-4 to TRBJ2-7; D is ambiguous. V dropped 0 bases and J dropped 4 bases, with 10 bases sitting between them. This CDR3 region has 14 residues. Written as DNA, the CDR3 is TGTGCCAGCAGTTTAGCAGGTCTAACGTACGAGCAGTACTTC. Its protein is CASSLAGLTYEQYF.

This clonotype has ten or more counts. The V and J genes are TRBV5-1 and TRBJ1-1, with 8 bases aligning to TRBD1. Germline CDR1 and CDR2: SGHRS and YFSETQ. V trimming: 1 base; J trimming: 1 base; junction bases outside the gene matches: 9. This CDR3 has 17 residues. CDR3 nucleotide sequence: TGCGCCAGCAGCTTGAGGTCGTCCGGGACAGGGAACACTGAAGCTTTCTTT. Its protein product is CASSLRSSGTGNTEAFF.

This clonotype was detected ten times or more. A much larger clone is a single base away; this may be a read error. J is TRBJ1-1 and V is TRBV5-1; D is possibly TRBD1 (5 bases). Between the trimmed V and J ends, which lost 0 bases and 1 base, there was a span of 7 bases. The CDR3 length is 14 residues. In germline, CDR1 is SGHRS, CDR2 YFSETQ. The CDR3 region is CASSLEGPNTEAFF. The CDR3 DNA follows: TGCGCCAGCAGCTTGGAGGGGCCGAACACTGAAGCTTTCTTT.

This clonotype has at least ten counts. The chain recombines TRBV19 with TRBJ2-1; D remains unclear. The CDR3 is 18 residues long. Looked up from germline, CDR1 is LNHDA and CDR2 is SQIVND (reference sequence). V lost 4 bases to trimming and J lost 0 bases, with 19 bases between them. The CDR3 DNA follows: TGTGCCAGTAGTACCCGAGCCCTCCGGCTAAACTCCTACAATGAGCAGTTCTTC. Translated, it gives CASSTRALRLNSYNEQFF.

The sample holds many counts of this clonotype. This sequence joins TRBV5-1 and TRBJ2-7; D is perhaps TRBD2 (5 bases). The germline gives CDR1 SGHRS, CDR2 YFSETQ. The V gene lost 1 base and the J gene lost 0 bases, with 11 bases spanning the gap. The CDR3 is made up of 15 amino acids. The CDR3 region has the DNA TGCGCCAGCAGCTTGTTTCCGGGGAGCTCCTACGAGCAGTACTTC. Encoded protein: CASSLFPGSSYEQYF.

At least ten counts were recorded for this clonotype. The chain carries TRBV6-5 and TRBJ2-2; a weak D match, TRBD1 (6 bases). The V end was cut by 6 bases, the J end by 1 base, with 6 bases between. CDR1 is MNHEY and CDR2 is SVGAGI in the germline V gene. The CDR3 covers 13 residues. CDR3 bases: TGTGCCAGCAGGACAGGGAACACCGGGGAGCTGTTTTTT. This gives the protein CASRTGNTGELFF.

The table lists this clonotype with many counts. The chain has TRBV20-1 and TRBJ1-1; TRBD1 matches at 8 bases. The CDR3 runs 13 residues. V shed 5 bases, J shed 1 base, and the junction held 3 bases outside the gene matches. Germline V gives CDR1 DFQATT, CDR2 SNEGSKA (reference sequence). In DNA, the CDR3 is TGCAGTGCTTACCAGGGGGCGAACACTGAAGCTTTCTTT. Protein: CSAYQGANTEAFF.

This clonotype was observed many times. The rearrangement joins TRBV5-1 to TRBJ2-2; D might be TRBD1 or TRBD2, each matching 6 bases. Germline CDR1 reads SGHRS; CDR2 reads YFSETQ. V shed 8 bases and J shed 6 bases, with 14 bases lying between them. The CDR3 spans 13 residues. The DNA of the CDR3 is TGCGCCAGTGTCGCGGGACACCCCGGGGAGCTGTTTTTT. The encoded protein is CASVAGHPGELFF. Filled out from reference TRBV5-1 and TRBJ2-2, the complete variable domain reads KAGVTQTPRYLIKTRGQQVTLSCSPISGHRSVSWYQQTPGQGLQFLFEYFSETQRNKGNFPGRFSGRQFSNSRSEMNVSTLELGDSALYLCASVAGHPGELFFGEGSRLTVL.

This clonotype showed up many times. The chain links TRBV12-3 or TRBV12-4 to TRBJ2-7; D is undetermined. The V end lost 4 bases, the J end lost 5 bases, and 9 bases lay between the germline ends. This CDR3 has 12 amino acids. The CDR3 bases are TGTGCCAGCAGTTCACACCGAGACGAGCAGTACTTC. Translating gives CASSSHRDEQYF.

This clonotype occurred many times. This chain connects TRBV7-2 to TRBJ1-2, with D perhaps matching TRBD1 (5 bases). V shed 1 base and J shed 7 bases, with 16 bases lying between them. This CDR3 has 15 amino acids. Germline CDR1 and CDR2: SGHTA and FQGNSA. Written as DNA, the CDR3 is TGTGCCAGCAGCTTAGTTCCGGGACCGAGTACTGGCTACACCTTC. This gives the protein CASSLVPGPSTGYTF.

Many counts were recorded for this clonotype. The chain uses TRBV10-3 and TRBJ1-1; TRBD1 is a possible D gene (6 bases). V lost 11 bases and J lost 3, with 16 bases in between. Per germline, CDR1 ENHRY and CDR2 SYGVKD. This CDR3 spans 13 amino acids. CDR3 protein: CASGGQSDTEAFF. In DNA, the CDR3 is TGTGCCTCCGGGGGGCAGTCGGACACTGAAGCTTTCTTT.

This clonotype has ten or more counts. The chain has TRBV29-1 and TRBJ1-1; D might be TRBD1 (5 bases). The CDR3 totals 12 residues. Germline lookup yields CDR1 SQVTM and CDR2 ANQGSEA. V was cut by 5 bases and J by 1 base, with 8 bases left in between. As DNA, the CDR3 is TGCAGCGTTCCGACAGAGAACACTGAAGCTTTCTTT. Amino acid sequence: CSVPTENTEAFF.

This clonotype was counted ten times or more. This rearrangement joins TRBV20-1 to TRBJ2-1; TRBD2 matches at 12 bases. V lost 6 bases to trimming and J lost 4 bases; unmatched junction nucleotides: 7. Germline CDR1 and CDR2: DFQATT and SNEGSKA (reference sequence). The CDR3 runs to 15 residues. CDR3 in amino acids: CSAKPLAGGYNEQFF. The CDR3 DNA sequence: TGCAGTGCCAAACCCCTAGCGGGAGGGTACAATGAGCAGTTCTTC.

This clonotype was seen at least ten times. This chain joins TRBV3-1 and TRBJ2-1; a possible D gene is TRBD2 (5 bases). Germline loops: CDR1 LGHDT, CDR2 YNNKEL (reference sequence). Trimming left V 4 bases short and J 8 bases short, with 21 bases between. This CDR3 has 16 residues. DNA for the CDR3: TGTGCCAGCAGCCCCTCACTAGGTCATGTTCCGGATGAGCAGTTCTTC. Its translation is CASSPSLGHVPDEQFF.

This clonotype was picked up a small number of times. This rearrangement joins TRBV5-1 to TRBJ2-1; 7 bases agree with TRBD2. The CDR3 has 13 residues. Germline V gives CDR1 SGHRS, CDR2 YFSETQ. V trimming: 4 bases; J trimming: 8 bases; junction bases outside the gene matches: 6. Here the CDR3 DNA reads TGCGCCAGCAGCGTCCGGGGGGTCGATGAGCAGTTCTTC. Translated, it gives CASSVRGVDEQFF.

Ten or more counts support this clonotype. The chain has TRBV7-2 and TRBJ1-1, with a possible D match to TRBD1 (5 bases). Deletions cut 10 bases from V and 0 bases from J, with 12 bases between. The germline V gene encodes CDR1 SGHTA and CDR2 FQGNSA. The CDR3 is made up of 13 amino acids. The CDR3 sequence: CATRRGMNTEAFF. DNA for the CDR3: TGTGCCACCCGCCGGGGGATGAACACTGAAGCTTTCTTT.

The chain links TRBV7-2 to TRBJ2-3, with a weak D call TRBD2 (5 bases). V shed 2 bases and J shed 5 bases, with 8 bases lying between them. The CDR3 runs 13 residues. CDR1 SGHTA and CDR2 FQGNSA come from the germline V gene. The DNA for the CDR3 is TGTGCCAGCAGCTTACCCGGAGGAGATACGCAGTATTTT. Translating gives CASSLPGGDTQYF.

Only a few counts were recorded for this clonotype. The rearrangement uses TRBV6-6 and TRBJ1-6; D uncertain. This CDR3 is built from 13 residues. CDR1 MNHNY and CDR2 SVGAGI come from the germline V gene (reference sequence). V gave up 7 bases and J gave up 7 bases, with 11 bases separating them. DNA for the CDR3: TGTGCCAGCACCCGGACGATAAATTCACCCCTCCACTTT. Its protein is CASTRTINSPLHF.

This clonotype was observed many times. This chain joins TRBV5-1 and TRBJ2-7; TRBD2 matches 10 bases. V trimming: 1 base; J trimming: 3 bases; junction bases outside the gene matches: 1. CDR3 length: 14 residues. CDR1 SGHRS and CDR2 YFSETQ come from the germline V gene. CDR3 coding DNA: TGCGCCAGCAGCTTGCCTAGCGGGAGCTACGAGCAGTACTTC. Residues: CASSLPSGSYEQYF.

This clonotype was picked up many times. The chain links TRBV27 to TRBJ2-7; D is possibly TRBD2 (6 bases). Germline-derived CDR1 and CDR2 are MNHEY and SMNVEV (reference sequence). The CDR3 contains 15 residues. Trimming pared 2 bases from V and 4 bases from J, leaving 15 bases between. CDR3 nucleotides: TGTGCCAGCAGTTTACGGGCTAGGGGAGGTTACGAGCAGTACTTC. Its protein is CASSLRARGGYEQYF.

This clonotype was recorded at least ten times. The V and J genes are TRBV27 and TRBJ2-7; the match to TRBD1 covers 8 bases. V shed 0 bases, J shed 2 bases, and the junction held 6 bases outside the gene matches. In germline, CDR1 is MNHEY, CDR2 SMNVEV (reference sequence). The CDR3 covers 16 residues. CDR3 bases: TGTGCCAGCAGTTTATCGATTCAGGGGGCTGCCTACGAGCAGTACTTC. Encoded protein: CASSLSIQGAAYEQYF.

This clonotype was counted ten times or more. The CDR3 sequence is CASSSTGLYEKLFF. CDR3 DNA sequence: TGCGCCAGCAGCTCGACAGGGTTATACGAAAAACTGTTTTTT. V and J are TRBV5-1 and TRBJ1-4; 7 bases line up with TRBD1. Germline CDR1 and CDR2: SGHRS and YFSETQ. CDR3 size: 14 residues. V gave up 3 bases and J gave up 8 bases; unmatched junction bases: 7.

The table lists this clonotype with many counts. The CDR3 loop reads CASSSTRETQYF. The CDR3 DNA reads TGTGCCAGCAGCTCCACCAGGGAGACCCAGTACTTC. The chain links TRBV7-2 to TRBJ2-5, with D unresolved. Trimming cost V 4 bases and J 5 bases, with 8 bases left between them. The germline V gene encodes CDR1 SGHTA and CDR2 FQGNSA. The CDR3 totals 12 residues.

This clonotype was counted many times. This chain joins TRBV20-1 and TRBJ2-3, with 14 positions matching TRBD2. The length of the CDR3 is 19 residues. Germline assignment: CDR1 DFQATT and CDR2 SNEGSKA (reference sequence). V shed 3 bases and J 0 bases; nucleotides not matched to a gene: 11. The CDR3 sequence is CSASPAGTSGSSSTDTQYF. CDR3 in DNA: TGCAGTGCTAGTCCCGCCGGGACTAGCGGGAGTTCTAGCACAGATACGCAGTATTTT.

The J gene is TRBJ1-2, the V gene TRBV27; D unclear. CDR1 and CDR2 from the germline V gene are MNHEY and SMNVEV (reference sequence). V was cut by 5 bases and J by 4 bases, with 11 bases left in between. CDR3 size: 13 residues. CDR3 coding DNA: TGTGCCAGCAGTCCCCGGACTCTCTATGGCTACACCTTC. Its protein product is CASSPRTLYGYTF.

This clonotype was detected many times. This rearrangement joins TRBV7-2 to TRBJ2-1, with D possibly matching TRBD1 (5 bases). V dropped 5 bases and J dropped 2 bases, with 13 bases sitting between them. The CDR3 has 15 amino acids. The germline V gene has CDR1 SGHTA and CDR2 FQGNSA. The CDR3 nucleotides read TGTGCCAGCAGCGCAGGGTTTAGCCCCTACAATGAGCAGTTCTTC. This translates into CASSAGFSPYNEQFF.

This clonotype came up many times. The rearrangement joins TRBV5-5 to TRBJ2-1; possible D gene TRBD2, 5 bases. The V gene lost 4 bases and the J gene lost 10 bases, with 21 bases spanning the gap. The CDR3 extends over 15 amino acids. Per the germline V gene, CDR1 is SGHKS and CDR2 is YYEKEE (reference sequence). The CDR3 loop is CASSPVWGAPHEQFF. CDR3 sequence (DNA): TGTGCCAGCAGCCCGGTTTGGGGAGCTCCTCACGAGCAGTTCTTC. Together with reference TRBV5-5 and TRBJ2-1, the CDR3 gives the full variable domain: DAGVTQSPTHLIKTRGQQVTLRCSPISGHKSVSWYQQVLGQGPQFIFQYYEKEERGRGNFPDRFSARQFPNYSSELNVNALLLGDSALYLCASSPVWGAPHEQFFGPGTRLTVL.

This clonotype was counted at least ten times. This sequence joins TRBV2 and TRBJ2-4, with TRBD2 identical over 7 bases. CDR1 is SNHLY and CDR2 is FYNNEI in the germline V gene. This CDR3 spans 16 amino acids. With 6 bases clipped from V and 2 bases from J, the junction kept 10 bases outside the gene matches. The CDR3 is CASSPTSDLSKNIQYF. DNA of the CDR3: TGTGCCAGCAGCCCAACTAGCGACCTATCCAAAAACATTCAGTACTTC.

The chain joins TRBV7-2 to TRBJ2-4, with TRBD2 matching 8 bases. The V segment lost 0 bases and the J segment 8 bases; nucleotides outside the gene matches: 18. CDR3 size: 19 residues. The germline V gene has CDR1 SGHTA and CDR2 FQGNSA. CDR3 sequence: CASSLAVGRAGELEYIQYF. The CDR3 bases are TGTGCCAGCAGCTTAGCGGTGGGGAGAGCGGGAGAGCTTGAGTACATTCAGTACTTC.

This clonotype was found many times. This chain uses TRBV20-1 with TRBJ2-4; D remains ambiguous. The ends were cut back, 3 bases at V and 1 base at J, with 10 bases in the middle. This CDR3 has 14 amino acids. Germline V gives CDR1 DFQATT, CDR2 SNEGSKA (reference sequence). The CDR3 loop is CSARSSEAKNIQYF. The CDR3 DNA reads TGCAGTGCTAGGAGTTCGGAGGCCAAAAACATTCAGTACTTC.